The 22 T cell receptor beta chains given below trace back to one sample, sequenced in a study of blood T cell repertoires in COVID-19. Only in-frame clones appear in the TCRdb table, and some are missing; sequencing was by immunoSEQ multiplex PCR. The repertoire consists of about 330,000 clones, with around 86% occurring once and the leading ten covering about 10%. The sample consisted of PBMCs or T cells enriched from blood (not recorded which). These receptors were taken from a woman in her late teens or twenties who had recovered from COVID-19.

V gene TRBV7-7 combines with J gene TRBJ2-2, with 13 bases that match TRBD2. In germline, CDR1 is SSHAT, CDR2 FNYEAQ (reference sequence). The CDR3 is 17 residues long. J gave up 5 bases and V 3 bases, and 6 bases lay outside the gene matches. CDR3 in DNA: TGTGCCAGCAGCTTGCGACTAGCGGGAGGTAGGACCGGGGAGCTGTTTTTT. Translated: CASSLRLAGGRTGELFF.

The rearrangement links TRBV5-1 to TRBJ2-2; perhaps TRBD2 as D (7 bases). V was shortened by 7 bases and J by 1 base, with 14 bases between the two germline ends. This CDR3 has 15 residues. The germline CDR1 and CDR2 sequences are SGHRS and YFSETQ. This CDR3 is CASERGGQNTGELFF. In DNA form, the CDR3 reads TGCGCCAGCGAGAGGGGGGGCCAGAACACCGGGGAGCTGTTTTTT.

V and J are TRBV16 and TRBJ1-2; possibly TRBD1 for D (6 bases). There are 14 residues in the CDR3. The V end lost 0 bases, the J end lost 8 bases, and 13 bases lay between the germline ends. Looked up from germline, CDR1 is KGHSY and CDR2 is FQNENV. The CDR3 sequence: CASSQSPGARGYTF. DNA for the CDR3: TGTGCCAGCAGCCAATCACCAGGGGCCCGCGGCTACACCTTC.

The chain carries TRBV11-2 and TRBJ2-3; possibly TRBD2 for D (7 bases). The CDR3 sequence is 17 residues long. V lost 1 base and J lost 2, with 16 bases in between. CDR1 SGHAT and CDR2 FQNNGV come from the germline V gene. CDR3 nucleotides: TGTGCCAGCAGCTTAGGGCCCGGCGGGGGCGCCACAGATACGCAGTATTTT. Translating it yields CASSLGPGGGATDTQYF.

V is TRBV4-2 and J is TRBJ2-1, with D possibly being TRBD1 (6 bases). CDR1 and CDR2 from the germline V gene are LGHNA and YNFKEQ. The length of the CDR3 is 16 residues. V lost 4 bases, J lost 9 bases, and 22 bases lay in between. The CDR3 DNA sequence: TGTGCCAGCAGCCGGTCCGGTAGGGGACACATCGGTGAGCAGTTCTTC. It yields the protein CASSRSGRGHIGEQFF.

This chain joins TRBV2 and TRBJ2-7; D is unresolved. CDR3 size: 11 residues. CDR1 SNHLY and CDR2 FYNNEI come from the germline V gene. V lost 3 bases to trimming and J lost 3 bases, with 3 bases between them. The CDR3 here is CASSDIYEQYF. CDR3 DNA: TGTGCCAGCAGTGATATCTACGAGCAGTACTTC.

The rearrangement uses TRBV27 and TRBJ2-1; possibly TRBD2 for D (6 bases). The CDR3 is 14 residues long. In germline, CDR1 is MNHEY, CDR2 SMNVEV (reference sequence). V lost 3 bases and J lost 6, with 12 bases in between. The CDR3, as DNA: TGTGCCAGCAGTTTTGGGGCGACTAGCAATGAGCAGTTCTTC. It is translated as CASSFGATSNEQFF.

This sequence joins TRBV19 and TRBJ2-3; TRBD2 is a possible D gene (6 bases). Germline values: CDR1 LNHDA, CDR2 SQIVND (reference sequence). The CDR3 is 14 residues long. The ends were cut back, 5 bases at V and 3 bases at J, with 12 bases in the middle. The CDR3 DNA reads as TGTGCCAGTAGTCGGGACGGACTAACAGATACGCAGTATTTT. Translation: CASSRDGLTDTQYF.

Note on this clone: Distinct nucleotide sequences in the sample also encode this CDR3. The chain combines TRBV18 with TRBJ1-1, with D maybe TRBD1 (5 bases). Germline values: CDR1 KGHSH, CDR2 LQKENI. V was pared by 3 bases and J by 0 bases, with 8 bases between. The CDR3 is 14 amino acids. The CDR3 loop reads CASSPRGMNTEAFF. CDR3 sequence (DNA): TGTGCCAGCTCACCTAGGGGTATGAACACTGAAGCTTTCTTT.

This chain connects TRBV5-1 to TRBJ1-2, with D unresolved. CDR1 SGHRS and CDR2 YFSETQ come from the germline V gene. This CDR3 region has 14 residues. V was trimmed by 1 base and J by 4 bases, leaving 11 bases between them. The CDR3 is CASSLSGNPYGYTF. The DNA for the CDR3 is TGCGCCAGCAGCTTGTCGGGGAACCCCTATGGCTACACCTTC. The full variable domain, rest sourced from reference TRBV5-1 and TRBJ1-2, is KAGVTQTPRYLIKTRGQQVTLSCSPISGHRSVSWYQQTPGQGLQFLFEYFSETQRNKGNFPGRFSGRQFSNSRSEMNVSTLELGDSALYLCASSLSGNPYGYTFGSGTRLTVV.

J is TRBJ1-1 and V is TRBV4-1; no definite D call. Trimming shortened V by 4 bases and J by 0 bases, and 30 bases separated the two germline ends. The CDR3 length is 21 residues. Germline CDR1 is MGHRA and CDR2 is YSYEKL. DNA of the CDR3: TGCGCCAGCAGCCCCACCAAGGGCAAGAGGAGTTTCGGAGGTTTGAACACTGAAGCTTTCTTT. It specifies CASSPTKGKRSFGGLNTEAFF.

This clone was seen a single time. The CDR3 region is CASSRGGQLNEQFF. The DNA of the CDR3 is TGTGCCAGCAGCCGAGGGGGACAGTTGAATGAGCAGTTCTTC. The chain uses TRBV28 and TRBJ2-1, with 7 bases matching TRBD1. Germline-derived CDR1 and CDR2 are MDHEN and SYDVKM. This CDR3 has 14 residues. With 6 bases clipped from V and 7 bases from J, the junction kept 9 bases outside the gene matches.

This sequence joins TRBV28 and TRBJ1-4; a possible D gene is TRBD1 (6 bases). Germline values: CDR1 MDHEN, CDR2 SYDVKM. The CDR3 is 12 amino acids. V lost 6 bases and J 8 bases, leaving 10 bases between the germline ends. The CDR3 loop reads CASRLTGEKLFF. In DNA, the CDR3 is TGTGCCAGCAGACTGACAGGCGAAAAACTGTTTTTT.

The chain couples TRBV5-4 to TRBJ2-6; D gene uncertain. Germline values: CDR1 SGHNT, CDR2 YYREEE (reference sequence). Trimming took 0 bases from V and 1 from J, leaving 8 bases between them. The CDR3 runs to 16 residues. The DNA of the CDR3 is TGTGCCAGCAGCTTGGCCGCCAGTTCTGGGGCCAACGTCCTGACTTTC. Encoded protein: CASSLAASSGANVLTF.

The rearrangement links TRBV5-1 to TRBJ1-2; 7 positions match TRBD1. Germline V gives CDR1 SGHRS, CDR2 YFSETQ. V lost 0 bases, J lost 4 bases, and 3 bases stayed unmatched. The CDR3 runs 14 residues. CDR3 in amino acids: CASSLATGAYGYTF. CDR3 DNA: TGCGCCAGCAGCTTGGCTACAGGGGCCTATGGCTACACCTTC.

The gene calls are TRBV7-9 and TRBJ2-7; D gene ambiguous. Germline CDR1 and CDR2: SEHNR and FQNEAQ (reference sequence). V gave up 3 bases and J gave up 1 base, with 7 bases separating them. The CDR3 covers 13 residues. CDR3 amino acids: CASSLGLSYEQYF. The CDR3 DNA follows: TGTGCCAGCAGCTTGGGCCTTTCCTACGAGCAGTACTTC.

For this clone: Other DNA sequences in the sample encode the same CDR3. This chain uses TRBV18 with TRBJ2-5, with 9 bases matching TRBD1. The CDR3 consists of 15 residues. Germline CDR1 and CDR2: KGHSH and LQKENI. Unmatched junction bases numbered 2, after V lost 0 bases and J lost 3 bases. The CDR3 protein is CASSPPGQGKETQYF. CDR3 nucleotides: TGTGCCAGCTCACCACCGGGACAGGGAAAAGAGACCCAGTACTTC.

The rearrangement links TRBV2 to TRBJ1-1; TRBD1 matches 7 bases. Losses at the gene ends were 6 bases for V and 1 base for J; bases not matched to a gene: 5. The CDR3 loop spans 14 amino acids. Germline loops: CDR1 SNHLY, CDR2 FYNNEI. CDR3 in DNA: TGTGCCAGCAGGTTGGGACAGCCGAACACTGAAGCTTTCTTT. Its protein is CASRLGQPNTEAFF.

The CDR3 loop is CASSQELAGDNEQFF. The CDR3 DNA follows: TGCGCCAGCAGCCAAGAACTAGCGGGAGACAATGAGCAGTTCTTC. The chain carries TRBV4-1 and TRBJ2-1, with 11 bases identical to TRBD2. Germline V lookup: CDR1 MGHRA, CDR2 YSYEKL. V was clipped by 0 bases and J by 5 bases; unmatched bases: 0. This CDR3 is built from 15 residues.

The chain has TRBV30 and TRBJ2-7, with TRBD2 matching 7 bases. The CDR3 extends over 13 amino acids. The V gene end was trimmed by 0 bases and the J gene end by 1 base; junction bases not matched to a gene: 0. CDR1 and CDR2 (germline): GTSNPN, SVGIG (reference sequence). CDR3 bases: TGTGCCTGGAGTGTGGGGGGGTCCTACGAGCAGTACTTC. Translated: CAWSVGGSYEQYF.

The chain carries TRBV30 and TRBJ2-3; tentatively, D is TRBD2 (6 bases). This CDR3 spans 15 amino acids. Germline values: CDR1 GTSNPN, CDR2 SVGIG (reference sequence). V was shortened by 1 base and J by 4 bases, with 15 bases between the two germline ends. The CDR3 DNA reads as TGTGCCTGGAGTGAGACCGGGACTGCAGCAGATACGCAGTATTTT. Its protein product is CAWSETGTAADTQYF.

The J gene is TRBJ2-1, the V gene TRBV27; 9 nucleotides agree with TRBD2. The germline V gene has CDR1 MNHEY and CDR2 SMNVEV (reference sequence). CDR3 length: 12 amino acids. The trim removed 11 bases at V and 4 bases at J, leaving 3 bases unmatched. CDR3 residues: CASAGGYNEQFF. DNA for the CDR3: TGTGCCTCAGCGGGAGGTTACAATGAGCAGTTCTTC.